This T cell receptor beta chain emerged from a study of CD8 T cell repertoires and HIV-1 epitope variants. On the study more broadly: Equal numbers of autologous T cell-negative cells presented antigen to enriched T cells.

Note on this clone: Its specificity is not known.

Clones were sequenced by immunoSEQ multiplex PCR, and TCRdb holds only the in-frame ones, with some missing. The data show a few thousand clones, with roughly 70% seen just once and approximately 40% held by the top ten. This CDR3 is built from 17 residues. V shed 5 bases, J shed 1 base, and the junction held 8 bases outside the gene matches. The V gene's germline CDR1 is SEHNR and CDR2 FQNEAQ (reference sequence). The sequenced sample was cultured CD8+ T cells derived from PBMCs. This rearrangement joins TRBV7-9 to TRBJ1-4, with 9 bases identical to TRBD1. The receptor's source is a male donor with HIV. The CDR3 sequence: CASSPGTGIVTNEKLFF. For the CDR3, the DNA is TGTGCCAGCAGCCCCGGGACAGGGATCGTAACTAATGAAAAACTGTTTTTT. Complete variable domain (other parts from reference TRBV7-9 and TRBJ1-4): DTGVSQNPRHKITKRGQNVTFRCDPISEHNRLYWYRQTLGQGPEFLTYFQNEAQLEKSRLLSDRFSAERPKGSFSTLEIQRTEQGDSAMYLCASSPGTGIVTNEKLFFGSGTQLSVL.